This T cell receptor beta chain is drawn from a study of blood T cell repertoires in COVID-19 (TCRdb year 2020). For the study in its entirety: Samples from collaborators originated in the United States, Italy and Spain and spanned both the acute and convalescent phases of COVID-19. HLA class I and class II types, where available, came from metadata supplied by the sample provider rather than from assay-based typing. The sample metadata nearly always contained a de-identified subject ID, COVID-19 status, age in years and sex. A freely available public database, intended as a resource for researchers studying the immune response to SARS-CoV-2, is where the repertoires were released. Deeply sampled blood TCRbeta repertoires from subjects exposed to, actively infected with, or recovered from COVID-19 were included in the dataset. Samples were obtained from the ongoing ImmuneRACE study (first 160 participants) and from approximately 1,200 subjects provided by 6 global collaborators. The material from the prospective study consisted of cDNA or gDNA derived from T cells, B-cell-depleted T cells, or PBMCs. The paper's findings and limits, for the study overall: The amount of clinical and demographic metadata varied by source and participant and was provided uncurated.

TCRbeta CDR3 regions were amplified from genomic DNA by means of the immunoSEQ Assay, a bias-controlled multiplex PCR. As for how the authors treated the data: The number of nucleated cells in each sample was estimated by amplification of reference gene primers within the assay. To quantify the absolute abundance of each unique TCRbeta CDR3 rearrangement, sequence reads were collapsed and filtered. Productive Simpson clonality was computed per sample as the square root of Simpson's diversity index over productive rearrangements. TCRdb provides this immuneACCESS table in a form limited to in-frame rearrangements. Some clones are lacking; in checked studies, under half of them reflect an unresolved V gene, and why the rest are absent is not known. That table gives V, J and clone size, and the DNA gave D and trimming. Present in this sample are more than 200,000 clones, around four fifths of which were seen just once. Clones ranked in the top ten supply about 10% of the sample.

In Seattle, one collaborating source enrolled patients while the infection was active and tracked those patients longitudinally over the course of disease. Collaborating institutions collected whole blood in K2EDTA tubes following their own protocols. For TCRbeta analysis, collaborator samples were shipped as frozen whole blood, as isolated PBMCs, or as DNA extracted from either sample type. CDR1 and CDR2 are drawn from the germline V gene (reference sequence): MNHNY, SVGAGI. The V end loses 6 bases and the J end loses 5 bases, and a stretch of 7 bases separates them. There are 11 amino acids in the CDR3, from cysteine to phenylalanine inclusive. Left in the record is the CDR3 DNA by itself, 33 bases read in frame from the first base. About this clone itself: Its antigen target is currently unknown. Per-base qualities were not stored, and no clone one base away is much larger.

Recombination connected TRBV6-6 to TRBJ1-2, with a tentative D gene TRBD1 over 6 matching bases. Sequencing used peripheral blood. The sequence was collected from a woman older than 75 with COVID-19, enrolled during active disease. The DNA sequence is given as TGTGCCAGCAGAGGACAGTATGGCTACACCTTC. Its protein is CASRGQYGYTF.